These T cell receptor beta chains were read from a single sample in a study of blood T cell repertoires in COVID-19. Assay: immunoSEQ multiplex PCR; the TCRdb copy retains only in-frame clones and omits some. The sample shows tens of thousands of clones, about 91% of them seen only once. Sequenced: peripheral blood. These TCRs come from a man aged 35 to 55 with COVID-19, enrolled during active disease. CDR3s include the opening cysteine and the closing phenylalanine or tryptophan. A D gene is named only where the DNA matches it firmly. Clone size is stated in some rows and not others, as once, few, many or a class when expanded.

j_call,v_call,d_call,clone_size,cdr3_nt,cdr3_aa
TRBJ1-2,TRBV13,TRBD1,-,TGTGCCAGCAGCCTACGGGACAGGGGACTCGGCTACACCTTC,CASSLRDRGLGYTF
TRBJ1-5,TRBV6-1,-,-,TGTGCCAGCAGTGAACAACAGGGCAATCAGCCCCAGCATTTT,CASSEQQGNQPQHF
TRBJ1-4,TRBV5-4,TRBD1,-,TGTGCCAGCATCGAGGACAGGGTCTCTGGGAAACTGTTTTTT,CASIEDRVSGKLFF
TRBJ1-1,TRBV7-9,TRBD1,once,TGTGCCAGTGACCCGGGACAGGGGGCTACTGAAGCTTTCTTT,CASDPGQGATEAFF
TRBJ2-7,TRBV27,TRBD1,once,TGTGCCAGCAGTCCTACCAAGACAGGGGCCTACGAGCAGTACTTC,CASSPTKTGAYEQYF
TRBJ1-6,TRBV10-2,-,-,TGCGCCAGCAAGGACAGATTAAATTCACCCCTCCACTTT,CASKDRLNSPLHF
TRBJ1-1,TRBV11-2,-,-,TGTGCCAGCAGCTTAGATGAACAATTTGGGGCCACTGAAGCTTTCTTT,CASSLDEQFGATEAFF
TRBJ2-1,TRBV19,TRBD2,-,TGTGCCAGTAGTAGGGCTAGCGGAGTTGAGCAGTTCTTC,CASSRASGVEQFF
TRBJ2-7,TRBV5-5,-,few,TGTGCCAGCAGCTTGGTGTCACGAGCACCCTACGAGCAGTACTTC,CASSLVSRAPYEQYF
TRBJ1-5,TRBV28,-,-,TGTGCCAGCAGTTTGGAGGGTTTTGGCAATCAGCCCCAGCATTTT,CASSLEGFGNQPQHF
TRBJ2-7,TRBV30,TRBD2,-,TGTGCCTGGAGTGTTAGGGGACTAAGCTCCTACGAGCAGTACTTC,CAWSVRGLSSYEQYF
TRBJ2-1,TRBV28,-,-,TGTGCCAGCAACGACCGGGGCTACAATGAGCAGTTCTTC,CASNDRGYNEQFF
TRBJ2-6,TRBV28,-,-,TGTGCCAGCAGTTTAGTTACAGGCTCTGGGGCCAACGTCCTGACTTTC,CASSLVTGSGANVLTF
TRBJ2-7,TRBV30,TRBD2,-,TGTGCCTGGAGTCCACGGGGTTGGACTAGCGGGGGCAGCTCCTACGAGCAGTACTTC,CAWSPRGWTSGGSSYEQYF
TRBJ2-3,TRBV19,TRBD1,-,TGTGCCAGTACCGGGACAGGGGTGGGTACGCAGTATTTT,CASTGTGVGTQYF
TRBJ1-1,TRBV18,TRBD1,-,TGTGCCAGCTCGGACAGGGAGAACACTGAAGCTTTCTTT,CASSDRENTEAFF
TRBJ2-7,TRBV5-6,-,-,TGTGCCAGCAGCTTGGATACAGCAACCTACGAGCAGTACTTC,CASSLDTATYEQYF
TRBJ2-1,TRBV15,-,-,TGTGCCACCAGCAGTTCCGACAGGTACAATGAGCAGTTCTTC,CATSSSDRYNEQFF
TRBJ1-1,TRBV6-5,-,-,TGTGCCAGCAGCCGGCGGGAGAACACTGAAGCTTTCTTT,CASSRRENTEAFF
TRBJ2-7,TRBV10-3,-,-,TGTGCCATCAGTGTTGGCAGATCGGACATGACCTACGAGCAGTACTTC,CAISVGRSDMTYEQYF
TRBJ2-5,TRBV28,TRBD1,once,TGTGCCAGCAGTTCACAGGGGGGCCAAGAGACCCAGTACTTC,CASSSQGGQETQYF
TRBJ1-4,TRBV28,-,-,TGTGCCAGCATCCGACTGGGGCATCTGGGTAATGAAAAACTGTTTTTT,CASIRLGHLGNEKLFF
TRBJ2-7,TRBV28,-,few,TGTGCCACCGGGTTGGTTTCACGGTCCTACGAGCAGTACTTC,CATGLVSRSYEQYF
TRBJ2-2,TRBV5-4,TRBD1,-,TGTGCCAGCAGCCCCCCTGAGACAGGGGGGACCGGGGAGCTGTTTTTT,CASSPPETGGTGELFF
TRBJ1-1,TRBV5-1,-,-,TGCGCCAGCAGATCAGGCGAGAACACTGAAGCTTTCTTT,CASRSGENTEAFF
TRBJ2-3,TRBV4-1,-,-,TGCGCCAGCAGCCAAGTCCTGCGGGAATTCGCAGATACGCAGTATTTT,CASSQVLREFADTQYF
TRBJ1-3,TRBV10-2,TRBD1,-,TGCGCCAGCAGTGACGGGACAGGGCCCTCTGGAAACACCATATATTTT,CASSDGTGPSGNTIYF
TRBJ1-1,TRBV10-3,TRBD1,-,TGTGCCACCGGACAGGGGGGGAACACTGAAGCTTTCTTT,CATGQGGNTEAFF
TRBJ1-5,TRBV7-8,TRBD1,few,TGTGCCAGCAGCCCGGGACAGAGAAATCAGCCCCAGCATTTT,CASSPGQRNQPQHF
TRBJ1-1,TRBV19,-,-,TGTGCCAGTAGGACAGCGCCTAACACTGAAGCTTTCTTT,CASRTAPNTEAFF
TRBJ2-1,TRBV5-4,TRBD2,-,TGTGCCAGCAGCATGGGACTAGCGGGGACTGCCTCCTACAATGAGCAGTTCTTC,CASSMGLAGTASYNEQFF
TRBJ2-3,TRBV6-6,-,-,TGTGCCAGCAGTTACTCGACGGCAGGTGAGCAGTATTTT,CASSYSTAGEQYF
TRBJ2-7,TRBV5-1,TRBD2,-,TGCGCCAGCAGCCCAATAGCGGGGTCCTCCTCCTACGAGCAGTACTTC,CASSPIAGSSSYEQYF
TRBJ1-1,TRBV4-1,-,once,TGCGCCAGCAGGCTAACGGGCGGGGGCACTGAAGCTTTCTTT,CASRLTGGGTEAFF
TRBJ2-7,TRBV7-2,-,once,TGTGCCAGCAGCTTATTCGGGGAGTTGGGCGCCTACGAGCAGTACTTC,CASSLFGELGAYEQYF
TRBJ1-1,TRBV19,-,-,TGTGCCAGTAGTATGACAGGGAACACTGAAGCTTTCTTT,CASSMTGNTEAFF
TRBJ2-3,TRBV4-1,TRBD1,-,TGCGCCAGCAGCCAAGGAAAGGGGGCGACAGATACGCAGTATTTT,CASSQGKGATDTQYF
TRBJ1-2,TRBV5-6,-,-,TGTGCCAGCAGCTTGGCCGGTGGGGGCCCTTATGGCTACACCTTC,CASSLAGGGPYGYTF
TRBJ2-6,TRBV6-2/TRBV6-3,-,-,TGTGCCAGCAGTTACTTCGGGGGACGGGCCAACGTCCTGACTTTC,CASSYFGGRANVLTF
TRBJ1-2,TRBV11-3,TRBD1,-,TGTGCCAGCACCCCGAACCCCGGGACAGAATATGGCTACACCTTC,CASTPNPGTEYGYTF
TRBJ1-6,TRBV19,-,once,TGTGCCAGTAGTATAGGGGCTGCCTATAATTCACCCCTCCACTTT,CASSIGAAYNSPLHF
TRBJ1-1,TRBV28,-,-,TGTGCCAGCAGTTTCCTTTCGGGGGGTAGAAGGACTGAAGCTTTCTTT,CASSFLSGGRRTEAFF
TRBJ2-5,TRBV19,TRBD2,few,TGTGCCAGTAGGAACCGAAGGGAAGCGGGGGACCAAGAGACCCAGTACTTC,CASRNRREAGDQETQYF
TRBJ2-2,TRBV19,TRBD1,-,TGTGCCAGTAGTATGGGGACAGGGGGCTTCGGGGAGCTGTTTTTT,CASSMGTGGFGELFF
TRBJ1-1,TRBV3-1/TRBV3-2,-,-,TGTGCCAGCAGCCAACTCGCAGGGGTGAACACTGAAGCTTTCTTT,CASSQLAGVNTEAFF
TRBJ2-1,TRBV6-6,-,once,TGTGCCAGCAGTTCACGGGGGAAGGCCTACAATGAGCAGTTCTTC,CASSSRGKAYNEQFF
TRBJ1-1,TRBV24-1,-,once,TGTGCCACCAGTGTGCCGTCCAGAACGGCTTTCTTT,CATSVPSRTAFF
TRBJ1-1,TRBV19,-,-,TGTGCCAGTAGTATGGGCCCAGGGAACACTGAAGCTTTCTTT,CASSMGPGNTEAFF
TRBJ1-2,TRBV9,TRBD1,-,TGTGCCAGCAGCCGGGACAGTCGGGATGGCTACACCTTC,CASSRDSRDGYTF
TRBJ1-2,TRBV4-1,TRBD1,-,TGCGCCAGCAGCCAACCGGGACAGGGTGACTATGGCTACACCTTC,CASSQPGQGDYGYTF
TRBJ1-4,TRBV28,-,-,TGTGCCAGCGAGCGGGCAGGCGAAAAACTGTTTTTT,CASERAGEKLFF
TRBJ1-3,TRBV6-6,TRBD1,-,TGTGCCAGCAGTACCGGACAGGGGGCTGGAAACACCATATATTTT,CASSTGQGAGNTIYF
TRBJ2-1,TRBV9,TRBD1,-,TGTGCCAGCAGCCCGAGGTCGGGACAGGGTTTACATGAGCAGTTCTTC,CASSPRSGQGLHEQFF
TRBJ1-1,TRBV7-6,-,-,TGTGCCAGCAGCCCTGTGGCAGGACTGAGAGCTGAAGCTTTCTTT,CASSPVAGLRAEAFF